This T cell receptor (beta chain) was recovered during a study of high-grade serous ovarian cancer treatment subgroups. Study-level information: Mean per sample: about 14,000 reads, 6,500 to 9,000 unique TCR beta rearrangements. General study results and limits: CDR1 and CDR2 were left unanalyzed; analyses focused on CDR3. Clonal relatedness tracked neoantigen level, and by trend copy number and mutation load. Tumors within one patient showed repertoire similarity of about 0.095 to 0.79.

About this clone: Its antigen remains unidentified.

Tumor samples were obtained before definitive surgery or chemotherapy. Clones were sequenced by immunoSEQ multiplex PCR, and TCRdb holds only the in-frame ones, with some missing. This repertoire shows around 30,000 clones, 84% found once; its top ten account for around 1.9%. Sequenced material: tumor tissue. This receptor was obtained from a human donor with high-grade serous ovarian cancer.

In DNA, the CDR3 is TGTGCCAGCAGCGCGGACAGGAACACTGAAGCTTTCTTT. It yields the protein CASSADRNTEAFF. This chain links TRBV2 with TRBJ1-1; D perhaps matches TRBD1 (6 bases). Trimming took off 6 bases at V and 1 base at J, with 9 bases between the two ends. CDR3 length equals 13 residues. Germline CDR1 and CDR2: SNHLY and FYNNEI.